The next 3 T cell receptor beta chains were all read from a single sample in a study of blood T cell repertoires in COVID-19. Generated by immunoSEQ multiplex PCR, the TCRdb table keeps only in-frame clones and is missing some. The table shows 150,000 to 200,000 clones, with about 86% occurring only once. Sequenced sample: peripheral blood. The receptors come from a woman at least 80 years old with acute or convalescent COVID-19.

V gene TRBV7-2 combines with J gene TRBJ2-4, with a possible D match to TRBD1 (6 bases). This CDR3 spans 16 amino acids. V gave up 4 bases and J gave up 2 bases, with 15 bases separating them. CDR1 and CDR2 from the germline V gene are SGHTA and FQGNSA. CDR3 in DNA: TGTGCCAGCAGCTCCTTCTACAGGGAAACCAAAAACATTCAGTACTTC. Its translation: CASSSFYRETKNIQYF.

This chain uses TRBV6-6 with TRBJ1-2; 7 bases are shared with TRBD1. CDR3 length equals 15 residues. Germline V gives CDR1 MNHNY, CDR2 SVGAGI (reference sequence). V lost 9 bases, J lost 3 bases, and 13 bases stayed unmatched. DNA for the CDR3: TGTGCCAGTTTACTAGACAGGGAGAATTACTATGGCTACACCTTC. Amino acid sequence: CASLLDRENYYGYTF.

V gene TRBV4-1 combines with J gene TRBJ1-4; weak D call: TRBD1 (5 bases). Germline V gene sequence: CDR1 MGHRA, CDR2 YSYEKL. Trimming cost V 0 bases and J 7 bases, with 12 bases left between them. CDR3 length: 15 residues. Here the CDR3 reads CASSQDRAGFEKLFF. In DNA form, the CDR3 reads TGCGCCAGCAGCCAAGATAGGGCAGGGTTTGAAAAACTGTTTTTT.